The text below deals with one T cell receptor (beta chain). These data belong to a study of CD8+ T cells in alopecia areata. Treatment of the sample: oral pan-JAK inhibitor, 5-10 mg twice daily. As the sequencing template, cDNA was produced by extracting RNA and reverse transcribing it. Method: immunoSEQ multiplex PCR; TCRdb's copy keeps in-frame clones and lacks some. The sample lists some 190,000 clones, approximately 49% seen once, with roughly a tenth in the top ten. Germline V gene sequence: CDR1 SGHRS, CDR2 YFSETQ. This CDR3 contains 16 residues. Trimming at V came to 2 bases and at J to 2 bases, leaving 8 bases not matched to a gene.

The source is a human donor with alopecia areata. The chain uses TRBV5-1 and TRBJ2-5; 8 positions match TRBD2. The sequencing here drew on CD8+ T cells sorted from blood, taken around week 54, from a patient treated with tofacitinib. DNA for the CDR3: TGCGCCAGCAGCTTCTCAAGCGGGGGTCTTCAAGAGACCCAGTACTTC. Translation: CASSFSSGGLQETQYF.